The present T cell receptor beta chain was sequenced within a study of CD8 T cells in ankylosing spondylitis. Germline CDR1 and CDR2: MNHEY and SVGAGI. After removal of 7 bases from V and 10 bases from J, the junction contained 8 bases not matched to a gene. This CDR3 has 14 amino acids. One entry per CDR3 protein results from TCRdb running MiXCR on the 5' RACE reads. The data show hundreds of thousands of distinct CDR3 sequences, about 30% seen once. General observations from the study: Disease-linked clones were CD8+ and relatively rare in peripheral blood. Earlier work had already found some motif variants in reactive arthritis synovial fluid and blood. From matched ankylosing spondylitis synovial fluid, disease-linked clones were reportedly recovered at significantly enriched levels.

This clonotype was counted ten times or more. Its matching antigen is unknown. This sequence originates from a male donor with ankylosing spondylitis or in good health (not recorded which). Sequences were obtained from blood, either unsorted or a sorted T cell fraction (not recorded which). V usage is TRBV6-5 and J usage is TRBJ2-1, with 12 bases matching TRBD2. The CDR3 is CASTLLAGGLEQFF. In DNA form, the CDR3 reads TGTGCCAGCACCTTACTAGCGGGGGGTCTAGAGCAGTTCTTC.